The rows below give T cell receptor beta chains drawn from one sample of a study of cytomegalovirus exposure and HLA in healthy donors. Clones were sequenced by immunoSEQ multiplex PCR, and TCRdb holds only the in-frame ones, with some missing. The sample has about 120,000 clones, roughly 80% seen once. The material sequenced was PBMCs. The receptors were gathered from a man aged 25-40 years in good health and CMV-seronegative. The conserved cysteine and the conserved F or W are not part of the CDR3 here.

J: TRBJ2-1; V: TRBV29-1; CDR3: SAGTSGFNEQF
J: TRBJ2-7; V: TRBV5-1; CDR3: ASSLGWGRANEQY
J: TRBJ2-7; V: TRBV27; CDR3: ASSTQGEHYEQY
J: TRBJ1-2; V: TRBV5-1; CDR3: ASSSDSFNYGYP
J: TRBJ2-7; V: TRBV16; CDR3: ASSRTSGSYEQY
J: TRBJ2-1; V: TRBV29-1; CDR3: SVRLAGGLIGEQF
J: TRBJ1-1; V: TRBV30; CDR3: AWSVSQGGVDTEAF
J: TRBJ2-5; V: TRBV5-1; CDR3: ASSLEVGAGAGETQY
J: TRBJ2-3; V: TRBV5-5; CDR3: ASSWVAGPDTQY
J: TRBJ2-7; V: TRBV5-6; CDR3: ASSPQSSYYEQY
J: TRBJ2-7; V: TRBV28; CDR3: ASSFRGPREYEQY
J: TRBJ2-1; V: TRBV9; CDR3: ASSVRTSADEQF
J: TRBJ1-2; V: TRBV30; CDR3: AWSVGGSLVYGYT
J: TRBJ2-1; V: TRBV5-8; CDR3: ASSSWASGNNEQF
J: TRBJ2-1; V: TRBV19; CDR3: ASSIKRGSYNEQF
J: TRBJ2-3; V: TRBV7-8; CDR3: ASSLLIGIAELTDTQY
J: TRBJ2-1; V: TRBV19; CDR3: ASRTGRNNEQF
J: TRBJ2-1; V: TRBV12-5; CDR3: ASGHNSGNNEQF
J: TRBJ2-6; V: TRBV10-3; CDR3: AISESRTGFAGANVLT
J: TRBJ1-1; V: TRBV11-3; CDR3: ASSVRNTEAF
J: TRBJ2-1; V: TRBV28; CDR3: ASSRRGGTSSYNEQF
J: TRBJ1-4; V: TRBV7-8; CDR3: ASSRLKADNEKLF
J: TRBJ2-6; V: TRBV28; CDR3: ASSLFGGRASGANVLT